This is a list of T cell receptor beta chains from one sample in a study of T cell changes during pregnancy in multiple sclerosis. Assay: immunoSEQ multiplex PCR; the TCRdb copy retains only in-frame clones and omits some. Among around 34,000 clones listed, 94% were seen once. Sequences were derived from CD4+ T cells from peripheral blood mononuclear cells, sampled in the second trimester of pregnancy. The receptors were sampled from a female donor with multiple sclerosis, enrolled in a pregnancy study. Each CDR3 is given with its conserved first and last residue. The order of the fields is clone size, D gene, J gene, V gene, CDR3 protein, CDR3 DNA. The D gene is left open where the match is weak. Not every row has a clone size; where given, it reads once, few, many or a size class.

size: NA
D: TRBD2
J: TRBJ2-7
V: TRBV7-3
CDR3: CASSFTSGGPYEQYF
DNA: TGTGCCAGCAGTTTTACTAGCGGGGGCCCTTACGAGCAGTACTTC

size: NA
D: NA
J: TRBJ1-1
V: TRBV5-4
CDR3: CASSFRTEAFF
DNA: TGTGCCAGCAGCTTCCGCACTGAAGCTTTCTTT

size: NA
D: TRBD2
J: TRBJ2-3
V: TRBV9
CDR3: CASSQTSGSADTQYF
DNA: TGTGCCAGCAGCCAGACTAGCGGGAGCGCAGATACGCAGTATTTT

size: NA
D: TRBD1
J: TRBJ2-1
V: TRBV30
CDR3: CAWSRQGNVEFF
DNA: TGTGCCTGGAGTAGACAGGGGAATGTTGAGTTCTTC

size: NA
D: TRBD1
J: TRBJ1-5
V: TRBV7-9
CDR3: CASSLTGDTNQPQHF
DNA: TGTGCCAGCAGCTTGACAGGGGACACCAATCAGCCCCAGCATTTT

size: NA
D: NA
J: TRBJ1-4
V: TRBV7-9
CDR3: CASSLIRNEKLFF
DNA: TGTGCCAGCAGCTTAATCAGAAATGAAAAACTGTTTTTT

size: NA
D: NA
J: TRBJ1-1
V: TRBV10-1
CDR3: CAITYREMRTEAFF
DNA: TGCGCCATTACATACAGGGAAATGCGCACTGAAGCTTTCTTT

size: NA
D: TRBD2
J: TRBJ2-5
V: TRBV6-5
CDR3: CASSPRGNGETQYF
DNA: TGTGCCAGCAGCCCGCGGGGGAACGGGGAGACCCAGTACTTC

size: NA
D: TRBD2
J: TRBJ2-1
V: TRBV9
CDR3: CASSVTSANNEQFF
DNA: TGTGCCAGCAGCGTGACTAGCGCAAACAATGAGCAGTTCTTC

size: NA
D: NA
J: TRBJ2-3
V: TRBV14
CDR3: CASSQDLAVDTQYF
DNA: TGTGCCAGCAGCCAAGATTTAGCCGTGGATACGCAGTATTTT

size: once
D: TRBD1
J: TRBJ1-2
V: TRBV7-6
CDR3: CAVTGGTNPLTGSNYGYTF
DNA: TGTGCCGTGACAGGGGGCACCAATCCCCTAACTGGATCTAACTATGGCTACACCTTC

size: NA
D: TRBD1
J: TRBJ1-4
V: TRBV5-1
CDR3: CASSLTTGVTNEKLFF
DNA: TGCGCCAGCAGCTTGACGACAGGGGTAACTAATGAAAAACTGTTTTTT

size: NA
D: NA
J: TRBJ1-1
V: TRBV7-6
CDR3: CASSQPRAEAFF
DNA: TGTGCCAGCAGCCAACCCCGCGCTGAAGCTTTCTTT

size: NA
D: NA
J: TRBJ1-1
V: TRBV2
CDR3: CASRRDTMNTEAFF
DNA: TGTGCCAGCAGAAGGGACACTATGAACACTGAAGCTTTCTTT

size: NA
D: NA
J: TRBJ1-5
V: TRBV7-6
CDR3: CASSSRWGDQPQHF
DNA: TGTGCCAGCAGCTCCCGGTGGGGCGATCAGCCCCAGCATTTT

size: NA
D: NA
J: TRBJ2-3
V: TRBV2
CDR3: CASSEGTGTDTQYF
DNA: TGTGCCAGCAGTGAAGGGACAGGCACAGATACGCAGTATTTT

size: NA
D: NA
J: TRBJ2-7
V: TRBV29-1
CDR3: CSVAGNYEQYF
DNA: TGCAGCGTTGCCGGGAACTACGAGCAGTACTTC

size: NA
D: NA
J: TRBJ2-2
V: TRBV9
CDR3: CASSVAMIPRELFF
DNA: TGTGCCAGCAGCGTAGCTATGATTCCGAGGGAGCTGTTTTTT

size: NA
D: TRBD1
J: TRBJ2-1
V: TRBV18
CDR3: CASSPPIRSGGSYNEQFF
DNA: TGTGCCAGCTCACCACCAATTCGGTCAGGGGGTTCCTACAATGAGCAGTTCTTC

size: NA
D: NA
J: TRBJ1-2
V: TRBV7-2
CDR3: CASSLVRGGGYTF
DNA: TGTGCCAGCAGCTTAGTGCGCGGGGGAGGCTACACCTTC

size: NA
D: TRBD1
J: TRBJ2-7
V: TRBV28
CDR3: CASSGEGAGPLEQYF
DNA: TGTGCCAGCAGCGGTGAGGGGGCAGGACCCTTGGAGCAGTACTTC

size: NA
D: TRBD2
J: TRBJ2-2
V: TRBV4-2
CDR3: CASSQRGLAGAMNTGELFF
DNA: TGTGCCAGCAGCCAACGGGGACTAGCGGGGGCCATGAACACCGGGGAGCTGTTTTTT

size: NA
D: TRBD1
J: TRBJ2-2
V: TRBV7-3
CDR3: CASSWTGGTGELFF
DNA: TGTGCCAGCAGCTGGACAGGGGGGACCGGGGAGCTGTTTTTT

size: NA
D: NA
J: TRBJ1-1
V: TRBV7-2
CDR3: CASSLTYNGLSAFF
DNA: TGTGCCAGCAGCCTGACATATAATGGTCTTTCAGCTTTCTTT

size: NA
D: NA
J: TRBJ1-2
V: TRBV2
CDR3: CASSLVQGQGGYTF
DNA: TGTGCCAGCAGCCTGGTACAGGGCCAGGGCGGCTACACCTTC

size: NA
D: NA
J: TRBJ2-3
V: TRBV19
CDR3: CASSSRVLDTQYF
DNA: TGTGCCAGTAGTTCTCGGGTATTGGATACGCAGTATTTT

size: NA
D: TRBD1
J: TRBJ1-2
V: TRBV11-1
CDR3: CASSVPGQAAGYTF
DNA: TGTGCCAGCAGCGTGCCGGGACAGGCTGCGGGCTACACCTTC

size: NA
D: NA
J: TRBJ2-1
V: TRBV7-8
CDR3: CASSLGQTLYNEQFF
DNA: TGTGCCAGCAGCTTAGGGCAAACCCTCTACAATGAGCAGTTCTTC

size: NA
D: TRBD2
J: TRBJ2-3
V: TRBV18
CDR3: CASSPAGGTDTQYF
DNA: TGTGCCAGCTCACCAGCGGGAGGCACAGATACGCAGTATTTT

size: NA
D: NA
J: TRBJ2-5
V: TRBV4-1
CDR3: CASSQVGARETQYF
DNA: TGCGCCAGCAGCCAAGTTGGGGCGAGAGAGACCCAGTACTTC

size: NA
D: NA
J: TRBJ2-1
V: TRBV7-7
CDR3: CASSRSGLSNEQFF
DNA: TGTGCCAGCAGCCGTAGCGGACTTTCAAATGAGCAGTTCTTC

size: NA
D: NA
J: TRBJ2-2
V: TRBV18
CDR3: CASPPDKSNTGELFF
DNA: TGTGCCAGCCCTCCTGACAAATCGAACACCGGGGAGCTGTTTTTT

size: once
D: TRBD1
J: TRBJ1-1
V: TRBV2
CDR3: CASSELWTGGTEAFF
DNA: TGTGCCAGCAGTGAATTGTGGACAGGGGGAACTGAAGCTTTCTTT

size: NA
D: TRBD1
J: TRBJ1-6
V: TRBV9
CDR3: CASSARTGNSPHHF
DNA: TGTGCCAGCAGCGCAAGGACAGGGAACTCACCCCACCACTTT

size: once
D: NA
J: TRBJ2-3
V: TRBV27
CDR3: CASSSRGGTDTQYF
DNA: TGTGCCAGCAGTTCCAGGGGAGGGACAGATACGCAGTATTTT

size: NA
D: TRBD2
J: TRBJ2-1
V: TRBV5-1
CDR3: CASSLGTSNEQFF
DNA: TGCGCCAGCAGCTTGGGGACTAGCAATGAGCAGTTCTTC

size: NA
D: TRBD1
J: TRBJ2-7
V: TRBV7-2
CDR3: CASSLAGQAYEQYF
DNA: TGTGCCAGCAGCTTAGCCGGACAGGCCTACGAGCAGTACTTC

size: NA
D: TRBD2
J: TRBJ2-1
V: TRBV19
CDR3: CASSPHLAGGPVNEQFF
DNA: TGTGCCAGTAGTCCCCATCTAGCGGGAGGGCCTGTAAATGAGCAGTTCTTC

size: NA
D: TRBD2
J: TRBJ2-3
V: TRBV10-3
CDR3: CAISRTSGGFDTQYF
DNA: TGTGCCATCAGTCGGACTAGCGGGGGTTTTGATACGCAGTATTTT

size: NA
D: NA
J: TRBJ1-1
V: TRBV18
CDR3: CASSPPLQLNTEAFF
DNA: TGTGCCAGCTCACCACCGCTACAGTTGAACACTGAAGCTTTCTTT

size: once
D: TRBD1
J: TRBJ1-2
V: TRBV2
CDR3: CASRATGGNYGYTF
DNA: TGTGCCAGCAGGGCTACAGGGGGCAACTATGGCTACACCTTC

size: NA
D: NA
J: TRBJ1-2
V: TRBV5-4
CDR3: CASSFFLRVDYGYTF
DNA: TGTGCCAGCAGCTTCTTTCTCAGGGTTGACTATGGCTACACCTTC

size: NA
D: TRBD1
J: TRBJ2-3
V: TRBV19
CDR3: CASTTGAGTQYF
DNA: TGTGCCAGTACTACAGGGGCCGGTACGCAGTATTTT

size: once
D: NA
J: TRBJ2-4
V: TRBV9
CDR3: CASSAEGALSKNIQYF
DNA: TGTGCCAGCAGCGCGGAGGGGGCTCTGTCCAAAAACATTCAGTACTTC